This T cell receptor (beta chain) stems from a study of siplizumab effects on memory and regulatory T cells. This clone was counted once. Its antigen remains unidentified. It was 85,000 to 100,000 TCR templates that were assayed per sample. The table came from immunoSEQ multiplex PCR; TCRdb's copy has only in-frame clones and leaves some out. Of around 65,000 clones in the sample, approximately 79% are singletons; the top ten hold about 0.41%. Germline V gene lookup returns CDR1 SGDLS and CDR2 YYNGEE. Trimming took 0 bases from V and 5 from J; bases not matched to a gene: 1. The CDR3 consists of 14 residues. Findings of the study overall: Naive or memory phenotype assignment was not possible for roughly 75-96% of proliferating CD4+ or CD8+ clones. To unstimulated subsets, only a minor fraction of alloreactive clones could be mapped. Naive T cells seemed more diverse than memory cells and seemed major alloresponse contributors.

This sequence was found in a human donor in good health. Sequencing was carried out using memory CD4+ T cells sorted from blood. This chain joins TRBV9 and TRBJ2-2; the match to TRBD1 covers 7 bases. DNA for the CDR3: TGTGCCAGCAGCGTAGAGGGACAGACCGGGGAGCTGTTTTTT. Translated: CASSVEGQTGELFF.